Sequencing of this T cell receptor (beta chain) was carried out in a study of T cells expressing NK-cell markers. Study context: The authors derived TCR beta repertoires from sorted CD3+CD56+NKG2C+, CD3+CD56+NKG2C- and CD3+CD56-NKG2C+ T cells.

Whole-study results and caveats: The contribution of dominant NKG2C+ clonotypes to CD8+ T cells in roughly six donors was roughly 1.0-7.5%.

In regard to this clonotype: Its antigen is unknown.

Scientists made TCR beta cDNA using 5'RACE template switching with UMIs. TCRdb reworked the 5' RACE reads into one entry per CDR3 protein, no DNA. The table lists roughly 300,000 distinct CDR3 sequences. There are 13 residues in the CDR3. Germline V gives CDR1 DFQATT, CDR2 SNEGSKA (reference sequence). The sample taken for sequencing was blood T cells: a sorted CD56 or NKG2C T cell subset, CD4+ or CD8+ T cells, or bulk PBMC T cells (not recorded which). The sequence was collected from a woman between 18 and 70 years old in good health. The chain carries TRBV20-1 and TRBJ2-3; lacking DNA, the TRBD2 call made by TCRdb goes unchecked. This CDR3 reads CSARSAGLDTQYF.